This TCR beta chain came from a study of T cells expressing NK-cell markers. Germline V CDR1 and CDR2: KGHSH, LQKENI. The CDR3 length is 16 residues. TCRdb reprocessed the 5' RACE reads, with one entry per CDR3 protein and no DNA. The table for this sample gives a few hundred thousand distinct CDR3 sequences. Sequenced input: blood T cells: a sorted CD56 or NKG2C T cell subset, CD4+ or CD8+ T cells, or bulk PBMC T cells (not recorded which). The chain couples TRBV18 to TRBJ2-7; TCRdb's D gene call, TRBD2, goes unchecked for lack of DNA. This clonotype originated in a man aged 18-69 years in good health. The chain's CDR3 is CASSPRRDSSSYEQYF.